The T cell receptor (beta chain) described here comes from a study of cytomegalovirus exposure and HLA in healthy donors. Findings of the study overall: A few CMV-associated chains were confirmed in vitro to be specific for CMV antigens. Reports showed the classifier diagnosing cytomegalovirus status with high specificity and sensitivity. TCR clusters originating in the first cohort tended to co-occur in the roughly 120 validation repertoires, according to a later analysis.

The data were produced by immunoSEQ multiplex PCR, yet TCRdb's version contains in-frame clones alone and is incomplete. The repertoire holds approximately 200,000 clones, 84% seen once, with roughly 13% in the top ten. Trimming removed 0 bases from V and 3 bases from J, with 9 bases in between. Germline V gene data show CDR1 as MGHRA and CDR2 as YSYEKL. This CDR3 has 14 residues. This clone was picked up a small number of times. The antigen remains unidentified. Sequencing used PBMCs. The clonotype comes from a woman younger than 45 in good health and CMV-seropositive. This chain joins TRBV4-1 and TRBJ2-7, with a tentative D call TRBD1 (5 bases). The CDR3 nucleotides are TGCGCCAGCAGCCAAGACAGGGTGCTCTACGAGCAGTACTTC. Encoded protein: CASSQDRVLYEQYF.